This T cell receptor (beta chain) emerged from a study of T cells after yellow fever vaccination (dated by TCRdb to the late 2010s). Background for the entire study: The SMART-Seq v4 Ultra Low Input RNA kit was used to prepare libraries from fractions with low cell numbers. To follow T-cell clones before and after primary and booster YFV17D yellow fever vaccination, bulk TCR alpha and beta repertoires were sequenced over time. Two healthy male donors made up the cohort, one aged 18 to 30 years and the other aged 30 to 40 years. Blood was drawn at multiple timepoints before and after primary and secondary immunization, with bulk PBMC replicates and cell subsets isolated. Study-wide conclusions, independent of this receptor: The secondary T-cell response was found to be weaker but faster than the primary response, with a peak reached on day 5 rather than on day 15. Because the study included only a couple of donors, the extent to which the findings can be generalized is limited. After the booster, most clones that had expanded after primary vaccination were detected again (approximately 95% of CD4 and around nine tenths of CD8), suggesting broad maintenance of memory. A small share of clonotypes was detected in both CD4 and CD8 compartments, with the overlap likely arising from convergent recombination. Computational filtering was required because FACS-sorted repertoires could contain abundant contaminating clonotypes from the bulk population.

For CDR1 and CDR2, the germline V gene lists LGHNA and YNFKEQ. V and J are trimmed by 4 bases and 4 bases, and the gene matches miss 4 bases of the junction. The CDR3 numbers 16 residues from cysteine through phenylalanine. This entry keeps only the CDR3 DNA: 48 bases, framed from base 1. In this sample, this clonotype turned up many times. Its cognate antigen has yet to be identified. No base quality information exists; no much larger clone differs at one position. Sequencer: Illumina NovaSeq 6000. TCR cDNA was synthesized by 5'RACE template switching, through which a universal primer site and unique molecular identifiers were introduced. Priming of cDNA synthesis was performed from both the TCR alpha and TCR beta constant segments. Libraries were amplified in two PCR steps, with sample barcodes and sequencing adapters added in the second step. Sequencing of the libraries was done on either Illumina HiSeq 2500 (2x100 bp) or NovaSeq (2x150 bp). Per the original workflow: Demultiplexing of reads and collapsing into UMI consensus sequences were performed with MIGEC, and V(D)J alignment was carried out with MiXCR. Vaccine-responding clonotypes were defined with edgeR using replicate PBMC samples, requiring FDR below 0.01 and a log2 fold change above 5 up to day 15. CD4 or CD8 identity was assigned to each bulk clonotype according to whether the clonotype was present at higher abundance in the sequenced CD4 repertoire or the sequenced CD8 repertoire. TCRdb ran its own pipeline on the public reads, namely fastp trimming at Q25 and MiXCR clone calling, and kept in-frame beta chains. A single entry per CDR3 protein holds the most common genes and DNA from its merged rows. TCRdb's processing, not the authors', yielded these V and J calls. The sample records some 300,000 distinct CDR3 sequences, around 4% of which are singletons. Jointly, the top ten make up around 20% of the sample.

The treatment or condition label, read with the paper, signifies: live attenuated yellow fever vaccine strain. Two biological replicates of bulk PBMCs were collected at each blood-draw timepoint. A standard Ficoll-Paque protocol was used to isolate PBMCs from peripheral blood. RNA was extracted with TriZol from bulk PBMCs, CD4 and CD8 fractions, and dextramer-positive and dextramer-negative fractions. The starting material was PBMCs, obtained on the day of the yellow fever booster vaccination. The receptor's source is a young man who received the YFV17D yellow fever vaccine. The sequence joins TRBV4-2 to TRBJ2-6, with TRBD1 matching 10 junction bases. This receptor has the CDR3 CASSPDRGQGANVLTF. Read as DNA, the sequence is TGTGCCAGCAGCCCCGACAGGGGGCAGGGGGCCAACGTCCTGACTTTC.